A single sample is the source of the 27 T cell receptor beta chains below, sequenced in a study of cytomegalovirus exposure and HLA in healthy donors. Using immunoSEQ multiplex PCR, the repertoire was profiled, and TCRdb retains in-frame clones only, with some absent. The data show about 88,000 clones, with around 82% seen just once and 9.5% to 13% held by the top ten. Material for sequencing was PBMCs. The receptors shown here come from a young woman in good health and CMV-seropositive.

This sequence joins TRBV9 and TRBJ2-2; 7 positions agree with TRBD2. This CDR3 spans 16 amino acids. V gave up 0 bases and J gave up 1 base; unmatched junction bases: 3. Germline assignment: CDR1 SGDLS and CDR2 YYNGEE. The CDR3 coding sequence is TGTGCCAGCAGCGTAGTGGGGGGGTTGAACACCGGGGAGCTGTTTTTT. Protein sequence: CASSVVGGLNTGELFF.

V and J are TRBV5-1 and TRBJ1-2; 9 bases line up with TRBD1. This CDR3 has 15 amino acids. V lost 2 bases to trimming and J lost 8 bases; unmatched junction nucleotides: 10. Per the germline V gene, CDR1 is SGHRS and CDR2 is YFSETQ. The chain's CDR3 is CASSFQYRGPNGYTF. CDR3 nucleotide sequence: TGCGCCAGCAGCTTCCAGTACAGGGGGCCTAACGGCTACACCTTC.

The chain carries TRBV25-1 and TRBJ1-2; possible D gene TRBD1, 5 bases. Trimming left V 3 bases short and J 6 bases short, with 17 bases between. From germline, CDR1 is MGHDK and CDR2 SYGVNS. The CDR3 runs 15 residues. In nucleotides, the CDR3 is TGTGCCAGCAGTGATCCCTCCAGGGCAGAAAATGGCTACACCTTC. Amino acid sequence: CASSDPSRAENGYTF.

The chain combines TRBV30 with TRBJ2-1; possibly TRBD2 for D (7 bases). The CDR3 contains 15 residues. Germline V gene data show CDR1 as GTSNPN and CDR2 as SVGIG (reference sequence). The V and J ends lost 4 bases and 0 bases respectively, with 13 bases between them. The CDR3 loop reads CAWIDGGRSYNEQFF. In nucleotides, the CDR3 is TGTGCCTGGATCGACGGGGGGCGCTCCTACAATGAGCAGTTCTTC.

V usage is TRBV6-1 and J usage is TRBJ2-4; 10 nucleotides match TRBD2. The germline V gene encodes CDR1 MNHNS and CDR2 SASEGT. The junction had 5 bases not matched to a gene; V was cut back by 1 base and J by 2 bases. This CDR3 has 17 residues. This chain's CDR3 is CASSEGAAGGTKNIQYF. CDR3 DNA sequence: TGTGCCAGCAGTGAAGGAGCAGCGGGGGGGACCAAAAACATTCAGTACTTC.

The chain carries TRBV10-3 and TRBJ2-1; D is perhaps TRBD1 (6 bases). There are 16 residues in the CDR3. Germline V lookup: CDR1 ENHRY, CDR2 SYGVKD. The V end was cut by 2 bases, the J end by 4 bases, with 15 bases between. The CDR3 sequence is CAISEPGQTRYNEQFF. In DNA, the CDR3 is TGTGCCATCAGTGAGCCCGGACAGACCCGTTACAATGAGCAGTTCTTC.

In DNA form, the CDR3 reads TGTGCCGCTCGTCGGGGACCCGAGGACAGGGCGTACGAGCAGTACTTC. Translating gives CAARRGPEDRAYEQYF. V gene TRBV10-3 combines with J gene TRBJ2-7; 8 bases align to TRBD1. Germline V lookup: CDR1 ENHRY, CDR2 SYGVKD. The CDR3 totals 16 residues. The V segment lost 11 bases and the J segment 4 bases; nucleotides outside the gene matches: 19.

This clone was recorded a few times. The genes are TRBV2 and TRBJ1-4; no definite D call. Germline assignment: CDR1 SNHLY and CDR2 FYNNEI. The V gene lost 6 bases and the J gene lost 4 bases, with 3 bases spanning the gap. The CDR3 is made up of 11 amino acids. The CDR3 DNA reads as TGTGCCAGCAGCAGTAATGAAAAACTGTTTTTT. Protein product: CASSSNEKLFF.

This clone has only a few counts. The gene calls are TRBV7-9 and TRBJ1-2; D perhaps matches TRBD1 (5 bases). The CDR3 runs to 14 residues. Trimming took 1 base from V and 2 from J, leaving 8 bases between them. Germline V gene sequence: CDR1 SEHNR, CDR2 FQNEAQ (reference sequence). CDR3 amino acids: CASSLVAGNYGYTF. The CDR3 nucleotides are TGTGCCAGCAGCTTAGTAGCAGGGAACTATGGCTACACCTTC.

The rearrangement links TRBV10-3 to TRBJ1-2, with 8 nucleotides matching TRBD1. CDR1 ENHRY and CDR2 SYGVKD come from the germline V gene. J was trimmed by 6 bases and V by 2 bases; bases with no gene match: 8. This CDR3 spans 15 amino acids. This CDR3 is CAISEMQGALNGYTF. CDR3 DNA sequence: TGTGCCATCAGTGAGATGCAGGGGGCGCTTAATGGCTACACCTTC.

The chain couples TRBV9 to TRBJ2-5; 12 bases fit TRBD2. The V gene end was trimmed by 3 bases and the J gene end by 5 bases; junction bases not matched to a gene: 8. CDR3 size: 16 residues. Germline V gene sequence: CDR1 SGDLS, CDR2 YYNGEE. The CDR3 loop reads CASSDLAGTSGETQYF. The CDR3 DNA reads TGTGCCAGCAGCGACCTAGCCGGGACTAGCGGGGAGACCCAGTACTTC.

This clone came up once. The gene calls are TRBV28 and TRBJ2-7, with 10 bases fitting TRBD1. The V gene end was trimmed by 4 bases and the J gene end by 2 bases; junction bases not matched to a gene: 2. The CDR3 contains 14 residues. From germline, CDR1 is MDHEN and CDR2 SYDVKM. The CDR3 is CASSSGTGAYEQYF. The CDR3, as DNA: TGTGCCAGCAGTTCCGGGACAGGGGCCTACGAGCAGTACTTC.

In its sample, this clone was seen a few times. The chain is built from TRBV28 and TRBJ2-7; D is possibly TRBD1 (5 bases). The CDR3 is 13 residues long. V lost 3 bases, J lost 4 bases, and 10 bases lay in between. Germline V gene sequence: CDR1 MDHEN, CDR2 SYDVKM. The DNA of the CDR3 is TGTGCCAGCAGTTTTCAGGGCCGTTACGAGCAGTACTTC. It encodes CASSFQGRYEQYF.

This rearrangement joins TRBV29-1 to TRBJ1-5; TRBD1 might be the D (5 bases). This CDR3 spans 13 amino acids. The germline V gene encodes CDR1 SQVTM and CDR2 ANQGSEA. V was cut by 4 bases and J by 9 bases, with 16 bases left in between. Here the CDR3 reads CSVGSDGGGPQHF. The DNA of the CDR3 is TGCAGCGTTGGGTCGGACGGCGGGGGGCCCCAGCATTTT.

The chain's CDR3 is CASSLPGGSYNSPLHF. DNA for the CDR3: TGTGCCAGCAGCTTGCCAGGGGGCTCGTATAATTCACCCCTCCACTTT. The chain uses TRBV5-8 and TRBJ1-6; 8 positions agree with TRBD1. V lost 1 base and J lost 4; bases outside the gene matches: 4. The CDR3 spans 16 residues. In germline, CDR1 is SGHTS, CDR2 YDEGEE.

The V and J genes are TRBV27 and TRBJ1-4; 7 bases are a match to TRBD1. Germline V gene data show CDR1 as MNHEY and CDR2 as SMNVEV (reference sequence). Unmatched junction bases numbered 10, after V lost 6 bases and J lost 6 bases. The CDR3 totals 15 residues. CDR3 protein: CASSPRGRLDEKLFF. The CDR3 nucleotides read TGTGCCAGCAGCCCGAGGGGGCGGCTAGATGAAAAACTGTTTTTT.

J is TRBJ2-2 and V is TRBV7-7, with D possibly matching TRBD1 (7 bases). Trimming removed 7 bases from V and 6 bases from J, with 12 bases in between. Germline V gives CDR1 SSHAT, CDR2 FNYEAQ (reference sequence). This CDR3 has 13 residues. The CDR3 protein is CASTRGVPGELFF. The CDR3 DNA sequence: TGTGCCAGCACCAGGGGGGTACCCGGGGAGCTGTTTTTT.

The chain employs TRBV6-6 and TRBJ2-7; D uncertain. Germline V lookup: CDR1 MNHNY, CDR2 SVGAGI (reference sequence). The CDR3 totals 12 residues. Trimming removed 8 bases at V and 0 bases at J, with 8 bases between. The CDR3 sequence: CASFASSYEQYF. The CDR3 DNA follows: TGTGCCAGCTTTGCTAGCTCCTACGAGCAGTACTTC.

J is TRBJ2-7 and V is TRBV4-2; the D is unclear. V shed 0 bases and J shed 0 bases, with 3 bases lying between them. This CDR3 is built from 13 residues. CDR1 LGHNA and CDR2 YNFKEQ come from the germline V gene. This CDR3 is CASSQDHSYEQYF. CDR3 nucleotide sequence: TGTGCCAGCAGCCAAGATCACTCCTACGAGCAGTACTTC.

This clone appeared a few times. For the CDR3, the DNA is TGTGCCATCAGCGGGTCCGGGACAGGGAATTCACCCCTCCACTTT. Translation gives CAISGSGTGNSPLHF. The V gene is TRBV10-3, the J gene TRBJ1-6; 9 positions match TRBD1. The CDR3 runs 15 residues. The junction had 7 bases not matched to a gene; V was cut back by 6 bases and J by 7 bases. Looked up from germline, CDR1 is ENHRY and CDR2 is SYGVKD.

The CDR3 sequence is CASGSEDRGPISPLHF. DNA for the CDR3: TGTGCCAGCGGATCCGAAGACAGGGGCCCCATTTCACCCCTCCACTTT. The J gene is TRBJ1-6, the V gene TRBV28; 8 bases fit TRBD1. The V segment lost 8 bases and the J segment 9 bases; nucleotides outside the gene matches: 15. Germline CDR1 MDHEN, CDR2 SYDVKM. This CDR3 is built from 16 residues.

V usage is TRBV9 and J usage is TRBJ2-7; D might be TRBD2 (5 bases). The CDR3 length is 13 residues. V was cut by 4 bases and J by 6 bases, with 14 bases left in between. Looked up from germline, CDR1 is SGDLS and CDR2 is YYNGEE. The chain's CDR3 is CASSQSPGGEQYF. CDR3 nucleotides: TGTGCCAGCAGCCAAAGTCCCGGAGGCGAGCAGTACTTC.

This chain connects TRBV6-4 to TRBJ2-1; a possible D gene is TRBD2 (6 bases). Trimming took 4 bases from V and 3 from J, leaving 10 bases between them. This CDR3 contains 14 residues. Germline CDR1 and CDR2: MRHNA and SNTAGT. Here the CDR3 DNA reads TGTGCCAGCAGTGTCTGGCGGGACTACAATGAGCAGTTCTTC. Translation: CASSVWRDYNEQFF.

The chain employs TRBV29-1 and TRBJ2-5; D ambiguous. V was shortened by 4 bases and J by 5 bases, with 14 bases between the two germline ends. The CDR3 has 13 residues. Germline V gives CDR1 SQVTM, CDR2 ANQGSEA. In DNA, the CDR3 is TGCAGCGTTGTGGGCAGATTTGGGGAGACCCAGTACTTC. Protein product: CSVVGRFGETQYF.

V is TRBV4-1 and J is TRBJ1-2; D remains unclear. V was shortened by 0 bases and J by 1 base, with 6 bases between the two germline ends. In germline, CDR1 is MGHRA, CDR2 YSYEKL. CDR3 length: 14 residues. The CDR3 DNA follows: TGCGCCAGCAGCCAAGATCAGGATAACTATGGCTACACCTTC. It codes for CASSQDQDNYGYTF.

CDR3 sequence: CASGRDSGQPQHF. For the CDR3, the DNA is TGTGCCTCCGGCCGGGACAGCGGTCAGCCCCAGCATTTT. The chain couples TRBV28 to TRBJ1-5; 7 bases map to TRBD1. The CDR3 extends over 13 amino acids. The V and J ends lost 11 bases and 6 bases, in that order; junction bases with no gene match: 10. Germline-derived CDR1 and CDR2 are MDHEN and SYDVKM.

This chain connects TRBV6-6 to TRBJ1-1, with D tentatively TRBD1 (5 bases). The CDR3 has 14 residues. The germline V gene has CDR1 MNHNY and CDR2 SVGAGI (reference sequence). Trimming shortened V by 10 bases and J by 0 bases, and 15 bases separated the two germline ends. The CDR3: CAIQNTGLNTEAFF. The CDR3 DNA is TGTGCCATCCAAAACACAGGTCTGAACACTGAAGCTTTCTTT.